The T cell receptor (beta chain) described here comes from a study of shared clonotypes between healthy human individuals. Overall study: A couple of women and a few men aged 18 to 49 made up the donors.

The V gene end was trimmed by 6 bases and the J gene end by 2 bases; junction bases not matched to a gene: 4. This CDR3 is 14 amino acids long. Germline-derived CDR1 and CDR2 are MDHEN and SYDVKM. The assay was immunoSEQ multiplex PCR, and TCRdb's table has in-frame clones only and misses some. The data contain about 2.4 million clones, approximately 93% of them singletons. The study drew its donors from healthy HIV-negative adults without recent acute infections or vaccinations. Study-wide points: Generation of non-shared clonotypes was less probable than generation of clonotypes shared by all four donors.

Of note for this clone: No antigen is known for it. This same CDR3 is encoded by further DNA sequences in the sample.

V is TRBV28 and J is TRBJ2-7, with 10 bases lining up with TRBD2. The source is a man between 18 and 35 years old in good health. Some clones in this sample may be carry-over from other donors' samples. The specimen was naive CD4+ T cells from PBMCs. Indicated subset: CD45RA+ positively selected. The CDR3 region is CASSSGGATYEQYF. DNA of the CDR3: TGTGCCAGCAGCAGCGGGGGGGCCACCTACGAGCAGTACTTC.